This is a list of T cell receptor beta chains from one sample in a study of blood T cell repertoires in COVID-19. The method was immunoSEQ multiplex PCR; TCRdb's version includes in-frame clones alone and lacks a portion of them. The sample carries approximately 260,000 clones, roughly 89% recorded once. Source material: peripheral blood. All receptors come from a woman in her thirties or forties who had recovered from COVID-19. Each CDR3 is given with its conserved first and last residue. Each record gives: clone size, D gene, CDR3 length, V gene, J gene, CDR3 DNA, CDR3 protein. D genes are given only for firm matches. Part of the rows lack a size; the others show once, few, many or a class for expanded clones.

NA,TRBD2,16,TRBV5-4,TRBJ2-1,TGTGCCAGCAGCTTGGGGAGTGGGGACTACTACAATGAGCAGTTCTTC,CASSLGSGDYYNEQFF
few,TRBD2,15,TRBV10-1,TRBJ2-2,TGCGCCAGCAGTGCGCTAGCGGGAGATAACGGGGAGCTGTTTTTT,CASSALAGDNGELFF
NA,NA,13,TRBV19,TRBJ1-1,TGTGCCAGTAGTATACGAACGGAGACTGAAGCTTTCTTT,CASSIRTETEAFF
NA,NA,12,TRBV21-1,TRBJ1-2,TGTGCCAGCCGGGGACAGAGACATGGCTACACCTTC,CASRGQRHGYTF
once,TRBD1,15,TRBV5-1,TRBJ1-2,TGCGCCAGCAGCTTGGGGACAGGGCCTGAGAGTGGCTACACCTTC,CASSLGTGPESGYTF
NA,TRBD2,15,TRBV5-1,TRBJ2-5,TGCGCCAGCAGCTTGGCGGGCCGGGAGGAAGAGACCCAGTACTTC,CASSLAGREEETQYF
NA,TRBD2,15,TRBV6-5,TRBJ2-1,TGTGCCAGCAGTAGACTAGCGGGGGGGCCACATGAGCAGTTCTTC,CASSRLAGGPHEQFF
NA,TRBD2,16,TRBV18,TRBJ2-3,TGTGCCAGCTCACCACAAGGACTAGCGGTCACAGATACGCAGTATTTT,CASSPQGLAVTDTQYF
NA,NA,12,TRBV19,TRBJ1-1,TGTGCCAGTAGTATTGAGTTGAGCGAAGCTTTCTTT,CASSIELSEAFF
NA,TRBD2,15,TRBV6-5,TRBJ2-1,TGTGCCAGCAGAAGCGCGGGGGTCTCCTACAATGAGCAGTTCTTC,CASRSAGVSYNEQFF
NA,NA,15,TRBV7-9,TRBJ1-1,TGTGCCAGCAGCTCCTTGGACTTCATGAACACTGAAGCTTTCTTT,CASSSLDFMNTEAFF
once,NA,11,TRBV6-4,TRBJ1-1,TGTGCCAGCAGTGACGGGGCACAAGCTTTCTTT,CASSDGAQAFF
NA,TRBD2,16,TRBV4-3,TRBJ2-1,TGCGCCAGCAGCCTGACTAGCGGGAGCTCCTACAATGAGCAGTTCTTC,CASSLTSGSSYNEQFF
NA,TRBD1,15,TRBV28,TRBJ2-2,TGTGCCAGCAGGACTTGGACAGGGCGGGCCGGGGAGCTGTTTTTT,CASRTWTGRAGELFF
NA,TRBD1,15,TRBV11-1,TRBJ2-5,TGTGCCAGCAGCTTTGGGACAGGAGACCAAGAGACCCAGTACTTC,CASSFGTGDQETQYF
NA,NA,15,TRBV19,TRBJ1-2,TGTGCCAGTAGTATAGCAGGCACGAGGGAGTATGGCTACACCTTC,CASSIAGTREYGYTF
NA,NA,12,TRBV10-3,TRBJ1-5,TGTGCCATCAGTGAGAGCGATCAGCCCCAGCATTTT,CAISESDQPQHF
once,TRBD1,15,TRBV4-1,TRBJ2-3,TGCGCCAGCAGCCAATCCGACAGGGATATAGATACGCAGTATTTT,CASSQSDRDIDTQYF
NA,NA,14,TRBV7-9,TRBJ1-2,TGTGCCAGCAGCTTATACAGGAAGAATCATGGCTACACCTTC,CASSLYRKNHGYTF
few,NA,16,TRBV28,TRBJ1-3,TGTGCCAGCAGTGGTACAGGGAGACACTCTGGAAACACCATATATTTT,CASSGTGRHSGNTIYF
NA,NA,14,TRBV3-1/TRBV3-2,TRBJ2-5,TGTGCCAGCAGTCCAACTAGCAGCCAAGAGACCCAGTACTTC,CASSPTSSQETQYF